Following are 29 T cell receptor beta chains from one sample sequenced in a study of T cells after yellow fever vaccination. TCRdb re-derived calls from the 5' RACE reads in MiXCR, one entry per CDR3 protein. The data contain 250,000 to 350,000 distinct CDR3 sequences, over 3.5% of them singletons. The material was PBMCs, obtained 15 days after the yellow fever booster vaccination. These receptors were taken from a man aged 18 to 29 who received the YFV17D yellow fever vaccine.

This chain connects TRBV5-5 to TRBJ1-2, with 7 positions matching TRBD1. Germline CDR1 is SGHKS and CDR2 is YYEKEE (reference sequence). The CDR3 spans 14 residues. J was trimmed by 6 bases and V by 3 bases; bases with no gene match: 8. In DNA, the CDR3 is TGTGCCAGCAGCTCCCGCGACAGGGTAGATGGCTACACCTTC. Residues: CASSSRDRVDGYTF.

This clonotype was detected a few times. The chain has TRBV5-1 and TRBJ2-5; TRBD2 aligns across 11 bases. Germline V gene data show CDR1 as SGHRS and CDR2 as YFSETQ. J was trimmed by 3 bases and V by 2 bases; bases with no gene match: 3. The CDR3 length is 15 residues. CDR3 bases: TGCGCCAGCAGCTTTCTGGGACTAGCGGAAGAGACCCAGTACTTC. Encoded protein: CASSFLGLAEETQYF.

This clonotype was detected a few times. The chain uses TRBV4-3 and TRBJ2-3, with TRBD1 matching over 9 bases. Germline loops: CDR1 LGHNA, CDR2 YSLEER. V was pared by 0 bases and J by 4 bases, with 11 bases of the junction left unmatched. The CDR3 spans 18 residues. In nucleotides, the CDR3 is TGCGCCAGCAGCCAAGAAGGATGGGGACAGGGATGGGCAGATACGCAGTATTTT. Encoded protein: CASSQEGWGQGWADTQYF.

A few counts support this clonotype. The chain uses TRBV12-2 and TRBJ1-6; TRBD1, the table's D call, was not compared with the DNA. TRBV12-2 is classified as a pseudogene. CDR3 size: 15 residues. The CDR3 loop is CASRFPERGDSPLHF. For the CDR3, the DNA is TGTGCAAGTCGCTTTCCGGAGAGGGGGGATTCACCCCTCCACTTT.

This clonotype was observed at least ten times. This sequence joins TRBV6-5 and TRBJ2-5, with D tentatively TRBD2 (5 bases). Germline V gene lookup returns CDR1 MNHEY and CDR2 SVGAGI. The CDR3 has 11 amino acids. Deletions cut 8 bases from V and 5 bases from J, with 9 bases between. CDR3 sequence reads: CASGSGETQYF. The CDR3 region has the DNA TGTGCCAGCGGGAGTGGGGAGACCCAGTACTTC.

This clonotype has just a few counts. The rearrangement uses TRBV3-1 and TRBJ1-2, with D perhaps TRBD1 (5 bases). Deletions cut 2 bases from V and 6 bases from J, with 16 bases between. The CDR3 has 15 amino acids. Per germline, CDR1 LGHDT and CDR2 YNNKEL (reference sequence). DNA of the CDR3: TGTGCCAGCAGCCAAACCCTTCAGGGTAAAGATGGCTACACCTTC. Encoded protein: CASSQTLQGKDGYTF.

CDR3 region: CASSQLLDRGQEYSYTF. The CDR3 nucleotides read TGCGCCAGCAGCCAACTCCTGGACAGGGGGCAAGAGTATAGCTACACCTTC. This sequence joins TRBV4-3 and TRBJ1-2; 11 bases are shared with TRBD1. V lost 2 bases to trimming and J lost 9 bases; unmatched junction nucleotides: 14. Germline V gene sequence: CDR1 LGHNA, CDR2 YSLEER. CDR3 length equals 17 residues.

In its sample, this clonotype was seen many times. The chain has TRBV25-1 and TRBJ2-1; the match to TRBD1 covers 7 bases. Germline values: CDR1 MGHDK, CDR2 SYGVNS. Trimming cost V 10 bases and J 4 bases; bases outside gene matches: 7. The CDR3 extends over 13 amino acids. The CDR3 DNA is TGTGCCACCATAGGACAGGCTTACAATGAGCAGTTCTTC. It specifies CATIGQAYNEQFF.

The chain recombines TRBV2 with TRBJ2-1, with D possibly matching TRBD1 (5 bases). The CDR3 is 14 amino acids. Trimming shortened V by 8 bases and J by 0 bases, and 11 bases separated the two germline ends. Germline CDR1 reads SNHLY; CDR2 reads FYNNEI. The CDR3 region is CASLQASSYNEQFF. CDR3 DNA: TGTGCCAGCTTACAGGCGAGCTCCTACAATGAGCAGTTCTTC.

This clonotype has a handful of counts. The chain links TRBV29-1 to TRBJ1-2; 7 nucleotides line up with TRBD1. J gave up 4 bases and V 6 bases, and 11 bases lay outside the gene matches. CDR1 SQVTM and CDR2 ANQGSEA come from the germline V gene. The CDR3 runs to 14 residues. CDR3 DNA sequence: TGCAGCGTGGCCGACAGGGTCCGTGGCTATGGCTACACCTTC. Its protein is CSVADRVRGYGYTF.

The V call is TRBV11-2, the J call TRBJ2-3, with 8 bases fitting TRBD2. CDR1 and CDR2 from the germline V gene are SGHAT and FQNNGV. The CDR3 covers 15 residues. The junction had 7 bases not matched to a gene; V was cut back by 3 bases and J by 5 bases. The CDR3 region is CASSFMRGAGDTQYF. The CDR3, as DNA: TGTGCCAGCAGCTTCATGCGGGGGGCTGGAGATACGCAGTATTTT.

This clonotype was counted only a few times. The chain combines TRBV18 with TRBJ1-5; a possible D gene is TRBD1 (6 bases). CDR1 KGHSH and CDR2 LQKENI come from the germline V gene. The CDR3 has 15 amino acids. The ends were cut back, 5 bases at V and 2 bases at J, with 13 bases in the middle. The CDR3 is CASSEQGYGNQPQHF. The CDR3 nucleotides are TGTGCCAGCTCAGAACAGGGTTATGGCAATCAGCCCCAGCATTTT.

This clonotype was observed a handful of times. The V call is TRBV7-3, the J call TRBJ1-6, with TRBD1 matching over 12 bases. Germline V CDR1 and CDR2: SGHTA, FQGTGA. The CDR3 sequence is 17 residues long. Trimming at V came to 4 bases and at J to 6 bases, leaving 7 bases not matched to a gene. This chain's CDR3 is CASSSDGTGGVNSPLHF. CDR3 DNA: TGTGCCAGCAGCTCCGACGGGACAGGGGGCGTTAATTCACCCCTCCACTTT.

Ten or more counts support this clonotype. The rearrangement links TRBV7-2 to TRBJ2-2; TRBD1 might be the D (6 bases). The CDR3 runs 14 residues. Trimming shortened V by 0 bases and J by 7 bases, and 9 bases separated the two germline ends. CDR1 SGHTA and CDR2 FQGNSA come from the germline V gene. The CDR3, as DNA: TGTGCCAGCAGCTTAGCCACAGGGAACGGGGAGCTGTTTTTT. It translates to CASSLATGNGELFF.

This clonotype has only a few counts. The chain joins TRBV3-1 to TRBJ1-2; D unresolved. The CDR3 runs to 12 residues. The ends were cut back, 4 bases at V and 6 bases at J, with 9 bases in the middle. Germline V CDR1 and CDR2: LGHDT, YNNKEL (reference sequence). The CDR3 is CASSLRSDGYTF. The CDR3 DNA sequence: TGTGCCAGCAGCCTGAGGTCCGATGGCTACACCTTC.

This clonotype has only a few counts. The V and J genes are TRBV9 and TRBJ2-3; 7 positions agree with TRBD1. This CDR3 has 16 residues. Germline lookup yields CDR1 SGDLS and CDR2 YYNGEE. With 0 bases clipped from V and 4 bases from J, the junction kept 8 bases outside the gene matches. DNA of the CDR3: TGTGCCAGCAGCGTAGAGTCCAGGGGGTGGGCAGATACGCAGTATTTT. Encoded protein: CASSVESRGWADTQYF.

This clonotype was recorded a few times. The rearrangement uses TRBV6-5 and TRBJ2-5, with TRBD2 as a possible D gene (6 bases). This CDR3 has 15 amino acids. The V gene's germline CDR1 is MNHEY and CDR2 SVGAGI. V lost 0 bases, J lost 5 bases, and 13 bases lay in between. CDR3 sequence: CASSYSGGELETQYF. The CDR3 coding sequence is TGTGCCAGCAGTTACTCGGGGGGAGAACTCGAGACCCAGTACTTC.

This clonotype appeared many times. CDR3 sequence reads: CASSWVGSYEQYF. DNA of the CDR3: TGCGCCAGCAGCTGGGTCGGGTCCTACGAGCAGTACTTC. This rearrangement joins TRBV5-1 to TRBJ2-7; D is undetermined. Germline CDR1 and CDR2: SGHRS and YFSETQ. The CDR3 sequence is 13 residues long. V gave up 3 bases and J gave up 1 base, with 8 bases separating them.

In this sample, this clonotype turned up many times. The rearrangement joins TRBV9 to TRBJ2-3; 7 bases align to TRBD1. Germline assignment: CDR1 SGDLS and CDR2 YYNGEE. CDR3 length: 17 residues. V dropped 0 bases and J dropped 4; count of bases not matched to a gene: 11. The CDR3 coding sequence is TGTGCCAGCAGCGTAGATCAAGGGGGCTTAGTTTCAGATACGCAGTATTTT. The encoded protein is CASSVDQGGLVSDTQYF.

This clonotype showed up just a few times. The CDR3 loop is CASSSDQVLAWEQFF. DNA of the CDR3: TGCGCCAGCAGCTCGGACCAGGTTTTAGCGTGGGAGCAGTTCTTC. The rearrangement joins TRBV5-1 to TRBJ2-1; tentatively, D is TRBD2 (5 bases). The CDR3 is made up of 15 amino acids. In germline, CDR1 is SGHRS, CDR2 YFSETQ. V lost 3 bases, J lost 10 bases, and 20 bases lay in between.

This sequence joins TRBV12-3 or TRBV12-4 and TRBJ1-2, with 7 positions matching TRBD1. This CDR3 region has 14 residues. Germline trimming cut 3 bases from V and 8 bases from J; bases unmatched to any gene: 9. DNA of the CDR3: TGTGCCAGCAGTTTTGAGGGGGCCACGGGCGGCTACACCTTC. Amino acid sequence: CASSFEGATGGYTF.

This clonotype was picked up many times. The V gene is TRBV21-1, the J gene TRBJ2-5; the table assigns TRBD1, which was not confirmed against the DNA. TRBV21-1 is marked as a pseudogene. This CDR3 region has 15 residues. In DNA form, the CDR3 reads TGTGCCAGCACCAAGACCGCCGGGGTCGGGGAGACCCAGTACTTC. This gives the protein CASTKTAGVGETQYF.

This clonotype has a handful of counts. This rearrangement joins TRBV6-5 to TRBJ1-6, with D perhaps TRBD1 (5 bases). The CDR3 is made up of 18 amino acids. The V end lost 0 bases, the J end lost 10 bases, and 22 bases lay between the germline ends. The germline V gene has CDR1 MNHEY and CDR2 SVGAGI. The CDR3 spells CASSYSSVGVGIGSPLHF. The CDR3 DNA reads TGTGCCAGCAGTTACTCCTCCGTGGGGGTAGGGATCGGGTCACCCCTCCACTTT.

This clonotype was counted only a few times. V gene TRBV5-1 combines with J gene TRBJ1-6; D uncertain. V lost 0 bases to trimming and J lost 0 bases, with 10 bases between them. Germline lookup yields CDR1 SGHRS and CDR2 YFSETQ. The CDR3 has 17 residues. Here the CDR3 reads CASSLGGQSSYNSPLHF. DNA for the CDR3: TGCGCCAGCAGCTTGGGTGGGCAGAGCTCCTATAATTCACCCCTCCACTTT.

This clonotype was detected a few times. The chain uses TRBV20-1 and TRBJ1-1, with D possibly TRBD1 on 6 matching bases. The CDR3 covers 15 residues. Trimming shortened V by 0 bases and J by 3 bases, and 14 bases separated the two germline ends. Germline assignment: CDR1 DFQATT and CDR2 SNEGSKA (reference sequence). In DNA form, the CDR3 reads TGCAGTGCTAGAGATCCTCCAGGGGTGGACACTGAAGCTTTCTTT. It translates to CSARDPPGVDTEAFF.

This clonotype came up many times. This CDR3 reads CASRTGEAYGYTF. The CDR3 nucleotides read TGCGCCAGCAGGACAGGGGAGGCCTATGGCTACACCTTC. The V gene is TRBV5-1, the J gene TRBJ1-2; 8 nucleotides align to TRBD1. V lost 5 bases, J lost 4 bases, and 4 bases stayed unmatched. Germline V lookup: CDR1 SGHRS, CDR2 YFSETQ. There are 13 residues in the CDR3.

The rearrangement links TRBV7-6 to TRBJ1-2; 12 bases line up with TRBD1. With 5 bases clipped from V and 4 bases from J, the junction kept 8 bases outside the gene matches. Germline-derived CDR1 and CDR2 are SGHVS and FNYEAQ. The CDR3 length is 16 residues. The CDR3 sequence: CASSPSSGQGAYGYTF. The CDR3 nucleotides read TGTGCCAGCAGCCCAAGCTCGGGACAGGGGGCCTATGGCTACACCTTC.

At least ten counts were recorded for this clonotype. The chain uses TRBV7-2 and TRBJ1-1, with TRBD1 identical over 7 bases. Germline loops: CDR1 SGHTA, CDR2 FQGNSA. CDR3 size: 14 residues. J lost 1 base, V lost 5 bases, and 4 bases had no gene match. CDR3 nucleotide sequence: TGTGCCAGCAGCGGGGGACAGAGGAACACTGAAGCTTTCTTT. It yields the protein CASSGGQRNTEAFF.

V and J are TRBV29-1 and TRBJ2-5; possible D gene TRBD2, 6 bases. V lost 7 bases, J lost 2 bases, and 11 bases lay in between. Germline V gives CDR1 SQVTM, CDR2 ANQGSEA. This CDR3 has 12 residues. DNA of the CDR3: TGCAGCGGCGGGGAACAACAAGAGACCCAGTACTTC. Translating it yields CSGGEQQETQYF.